This TCR beta chain is drawn from a study of cytomegalovirus exposure and HLA in healthy donors. 60 Vbeta and 13 Jbeta primers were used in PCR. The assay was immunoSEQ multiplex PCR, and TCRdb's table has in-frame clones only and misses some. The repertoire includes 150,000 to 200,000 clones, roughly 77% of them detected once, and 1.6% sits in the top ten. The study, taken as a whole, reports: TCR beta V- and J-gene trimming, according to a later analysis, was linked to a missense DCLRE1C variant. The classifier reportedly diagnosed cytomegalovirus status with high specificity and sensitivity.

Turning to this clone: As yet, its antigen is unknown.

This clonotype originated in a woman aged 50 to 60 in good health and CMV-seronegative. Sequencing was done on a sample of PBMCs.

CDR3 nucleotides: TGTGCCAGCAGTGAATCTCCGGGTGGAGCGGCCCGGTCTGTTGTGCAGTTCTTC. Translation gives CASSESPGGAARSVVQFF. The J gene is TRBJ2-1, the V gene TRBV25-1; TRBD2 might be the D (5 bases). The CDR3 runs to 18 residues. Germline V gene data show CDR1 as MGHDK and CDR2 as SYGVNS. V was pared by 1 base and J by 12 bases, with 28 bases between.